This is a list of T cell receptor beta chains from one sample in a study of TIL therapy for anti-PD-1-resistant metastatic lung cancer. Only in-frame clones appear in the TCRdb table, and some are missing; sequencing was by immunoSEQ multiplex PCR. The sample shows about 7,000 clones, 60% to 80% of them seen only once. The sample was tumor tissue, taken at baseline. The origin of the receptors is a person between 30 and 79 years old with non-small cell lung cancer. The CDR3 runs from the conserved cysteine through the conserved F or W. The D gene is left open where the match is weak. Size is omitted from some rows. Given values are once, few, many or a class for expanded clones.

>TRBD1|NA|TRBJ1-2|TRBV28
CASSTGQGASKGYTF
TGTGCCAGCAGCACGGGACAGGGGGCGTCAAAGGGCTACACCTTC
>NA|NA|TRBJ1-2|TRBV28
CASSSYRKALYGYTF
TGTGCCAGCAGTTCCTATAGAAAGGCCCTATATGGCTACACCTTC
>NA|NA|TRBJ1-1|TRBV28
CASSREVGVAFF
TGTGCCAGCAGTCGGGAGGTGGGGGTGGCTTTCTTT
>NA|NA|TRBJ1-2|TRBV7-9
CASSPSPGGYGYTF
TGTGCCAGCAGCCCCAGCCCGGGCGGCTATGGCTACACCTTC
>TRBD2|NA|TRBJ2-3|TRBV19
CASSSRTSNTDTQYF
TGTGCCAGTAGTTCCCGGACTAGCAACACAGATACGCAGTATTTT
>NA|NA|TRBJ2-7|TRBV5-1
CASSLVVDYEQYF
TGCGCCAGCAGCTTGGTTGTGGACTACGAGCAGTACTTC
>NA|NA|TRBJ1-1|TRBV30
CAWENGLGDTEAFF
TGTGCCTGGGAAAACGGCCTCGGGGACACTGAAGCTTTCTTT
>NA|NA|TRBJ1-5|TRBV6-1
CASSESGNNQPQHF
TGTGCCAGCAGTGAATCAGGGAACAATCAGCCCCAGCATTTT
>NA|few|TRBJ1-1|TRBV5-1
CASSLGDLPNTEAFF
TGCGCCAGCAGCTTGGGGGACCTCCCGAACACTGAAGCTTTCTTT
>TRBD2|NA|TRBJ2-1|TRBV4-2
CASSRGGSGDLNEQFF
TGTGCCAGCAGCCGTGGGGGTAGCGGGGACTTGAATGAGCAGTTCTTC
>TRBD1|NA|TRBJ2-1|TRBV19
CASSTRDSAYNEQFF
TGTGCCAGTAGTACCCGGGACAGCGCCTACAATGAGCAGTTCTTC
>NA|NA|TRBJ1-1|TRBV10-2
CASSGPFTEAFF
TGCGCCAGCAGCGGGCCCTTCACTGAAGCTTTCTTT
>NA|NA|TRBJ2-5|TRBV29-1
CSVGGGIRETQYF
TGCAGCGTTGGAGGTGGGATCAGAGAGACCCAGTACTTC
>NA|few|TRBJ2-7|TRBV18
CASSQREDEQYF
TGTGCCAGCTCACAAAGGGAGGACGAGCAGTACTTC
>NA|NA|TRBJ2-7|TRBV7-2
CASSLVGLGEQYF
TGTGCCAGCAGCTTAGTAGGCCTCGGGGAGCAGTACTTC
>NA|NA|TRBJ1-2|TRBV5-1
CASRGTTREGKYYGYTF
TGCGCCAGCAGGGGTACGACAAGGGAGGGTAAGTACTATGGCTACACCTTC
>TRBD1|NA|TRBJ2-5|TRBV3-1/TRBV3-2
CASGQGPQETQYF
TGTGCCAGCGGACAGGGTCCCCAAGAGACCCAGTACTTC
>NA|NA|TRBJ2-3|TRBV19
CASSIGANPSTDTQYF
TGTGCCAGTAGTATAGGAGCGAACCCTAGCACAGATACGCAGTATTTT
>NA|NA|TRBJ2-1|TRBV19
CASSITFVFYNEQFF
TGTGCCAGTAGTATAACGTTCGTCTTTTACAATGAGCAGTTCTTC
>NA|NA|TRBJ1-5|TRBV6-5
CASRLGPYSNQPQHF
TGTGCCAGCCGGTTAGGGCCTTATAGCAATCAGCCCCAGCATTTT
>TRBD1|few|TRBJ1-6|TRBV7-9
CASSSGQENSPLHF
TGTGCCAGCAGCTCGGGACAGGAAAATTCACCCCTCCACTTT
>NA|NA|TRBJ2-1|TRBV29-1
CSVYMGEGPVEQFF
TGCAGCGTTTATATGGGAGAGGGGCCGGTTGAGCAGTTCTTC
>TRBD1|NA|TRBJ1-1|TRBV19
CASSRTGVNTEAFF
TGTGCCAGTAGTAGGACAGGGGTGAACACTGAAGCTTTCTTT
>TRBD1|once|TRBJ1-2|TRBV6-5
CASRAGTGEYGYTF
TGTGCCAGCAGGGCCGGGACAGGGGAGTATGGCTACACCTTC
>NA|NA|TRBJ1-2|TRBV5-5
CASSSPGGGYTF
TGTGCCAGCAGCTCTCCGGGAGGGGGCTACACCTTC
>NA|NA|TRBJ2-3|TRBV29-1
CSVARGAAFAPRGGGTDTQYF
TGCAGCGTTGCTCGCGGGGCGGCGTTCGCGCCGCGGGGCGGGGGCACAGATACGCAGTATTTT
>NA|NA|TRBJ1-4|TRBV20-1
CSASPEVATNEKLFF
TGCAGTGCTAGTCCAGAAGTGGCAACTAATGAAAAACTGTTTTTT
>NA|NA|TRBJ1-2|TRBV4-2
CASSQDSGIRYGYTF
TGTGCCAGCAGCCAAGATTCGGGAATCCGGTATGGCTACACCTTC
>NA|few|TRBJ2-1|TRBV5-1
CASSANPDGLNEQFF
TGCGCCAGCAGCGCAAACCCCGACGGTCTCAATGAGCAGTTCTTC
>NA|NA|TRBJ1-3|TRBV28
CASSLVGSLGNTIYF
TGTGCCAGCAGTTTGGTCGGGAGCCTTGGAAACACCATATATTTT
>TRBD1|few|TRBJ1-1|TRBV18
CASSPGGQGDTEAFF
TGTGCCAGCTCACCTGGGGGACAGGGGGACACTGAAGCTTTCTTT
>NA|once|TRBJ1-1|TRBV4-1
CASSQVTGMTEAFF
TGCGCCAGCAGCCAGGTCACAGGGATGACTGAAGCTTTCTTT
>NA|NA|TRBJ2-7|TRBV14
CASSQSVTYEQYF
TGTGCCAGCAGCCAATCAGTAACCTACGAGCAGTACTTC
>NA|NA|TRBJ1-4|TRBV4-3
CASSQGGRVEKLFF
TGCGCCAGCAGCCAAGGGGGTAGGGTTGAAAAACTGTTTTTT
>NA|few|TRBJ1-6|TRBV27
CASSGLGRLLHF
TGTGCCAGCAGTGGCCTCGGCCGGCTCCTCCACTTT
>TRBD1|few|TRBJ2-2|TRBV5-1
CASSWTGLNTGELFF
TGCGCCAGCAGCTGGACAGGGTTGAACACCGGGGAGCTGTTTTTT
>NA|NA|TRBJ2-5|TRBV7-6
CASSLVGGETQYF
TGTGCCAGCAGCTTAGTTGGGGGGGAGACCCAGTACTTC
>TRBD2|NA|TRBJ2-7|TRBV14
CASSQLLSGRSEQYF
TGTGCCAGCAGCCAACTCCTCAGCGGGAGATCCGAGCAGTACTTC
>TRBD1|NA|TRBJ2-5|TRBV7-2
CASSLGQGHQETQYF
TGTGCCAGCAGCTTAGGACAGGGACATCAAGAGACCCAGTACTTC
>NA|NA|TRBJ2-7|TRBV28
CASSPGPSSYEQYF
TGTGCCAGCAGCCCGGGACCGAGCTCCTACGAGCAGTACTTC
>NA|NA|TRBJ1-1|TRBV9
CASSLRSGTEAFF
TGTGCCAGCAGCCTACGATCCGGGACTGAAGCTTTCTTT
>TRBD1|NA|TRBJ1-1|TRBV10-2
CARGTGRNTEAFF
TGCGCCCGCGGGACAGGCAGGAACACTGAAGCTTTCTTT
>TRBD1|NA|TRBJ2-7|TRBV7-2
CASSPLAPGQGYEQYF
TGTGCCAGCAGCCCCCTAGCCCCGGGACAGGGGTACGAGCAGTACTTC
>NA|NA|TRBJ1-2|TRBV24-1
CATSDSYGYTF
TGTGCCACCAGTGATTCTTATGGCTACACCTTC
>NA|NA|TRBJ1-2|TRBV5-4
CASSYRPSGGYTF
TGTGCCAGCAGCTACCGTCCCTCGGGCGGCTACACCTTC
>NA|NA|TRBJ2-7|TRBV19
CASKGAGLPYEQYF
TGTGCCAGTAAAGGGGCAGGGCTTCCCTACGAGCAGTACTTC
>TRBD2|NA|TRBJ2-1|TRBV5-4
CASSSRLADYNEQFF
TGTGCCAGCAGCTCAAGACTAGCGGACTACAATGAGCAGTTCTTC
>NA|NA|TRBJ2-5|TRBV6-1
CASSDSIGREETQYF
TGTGCCAGCAGTGATAGTATCGGGCGGGAAGAGACCCAGTACTTC
>NA|medium-sized|TRBJ2-1|TRBV5-1
CASSLGGGSSYNEQFF
TGCGCCAGCAGCTTGGGTGGCGGAAGCTCCTACAATGAGCAGTTCTTC
>NA|NA|TRBJ1-2|TRBV12-5
CASEGPAGYTF
TGTGCTAGTGAAGGGCCAGCTGGCTACACCTTC
>NA|NA|TRBJ1-1|TRBV7-9
CASSLIVANTEAFF
TGTGCCAGCAGCTTGATAGTAGCGAACACTGAAGCTTTCTTT
>TRBD1|NA|TRBJ2-1|TRBV29-1
CSVNRDRDYNEQFF
TGCAGCGTTAACCGGGACAGGGATTACAATGAGCAGTTCTTC
>NA|NA|TRBJ2-4|TRBV30
CAWSPGGLGNKNIQYF
TGTGCCTGGAGTCCAGGGGGGTTAGGGAACAAAAACATTCAGTACTTC
>NA|NA|TRBJ1-2|TRBV6-6
CATGAGFGTRYTF
TGTGCCACCGGAGCAGGGTTCGGAACCCGCTACACCTTC
>NA|NA|TRBJ1-1|TRBV6-5
CASSYSAGRTEAFF
TGTGCCAGCAGTTACTCGGCAGGGAGAACTGAAGCTTTCTTT
>NA|NA|TRBJ1-1|TRBV27
CASSEGGATVKNEAFF
TGTGCCAGCAGTGAAGGGGGGGCAACAGTTAAAAATGAAGCTTTCTTT
>NA|NA|TRBJ1-1|TRBV6-5
CASSTQGNTEAFF
TGTGCCAGCAGTACCCAGGGGAACACTGAAGCTTTCTTT